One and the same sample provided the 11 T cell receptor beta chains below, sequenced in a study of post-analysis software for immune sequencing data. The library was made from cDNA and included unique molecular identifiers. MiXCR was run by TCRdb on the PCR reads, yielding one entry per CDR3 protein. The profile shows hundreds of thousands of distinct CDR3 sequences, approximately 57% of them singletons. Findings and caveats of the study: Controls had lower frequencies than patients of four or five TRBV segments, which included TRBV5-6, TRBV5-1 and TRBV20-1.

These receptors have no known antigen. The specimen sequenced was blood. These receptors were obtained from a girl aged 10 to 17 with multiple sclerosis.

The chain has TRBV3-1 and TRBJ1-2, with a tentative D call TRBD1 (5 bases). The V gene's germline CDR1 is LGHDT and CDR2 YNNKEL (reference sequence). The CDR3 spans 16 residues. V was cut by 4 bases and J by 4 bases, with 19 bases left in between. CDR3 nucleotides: TGTGCCAGCAGCCGAGGCGGGGGACGCGGGAGCTATGGCTACACCTTC. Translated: CASSRGGGRGSYGYTF.

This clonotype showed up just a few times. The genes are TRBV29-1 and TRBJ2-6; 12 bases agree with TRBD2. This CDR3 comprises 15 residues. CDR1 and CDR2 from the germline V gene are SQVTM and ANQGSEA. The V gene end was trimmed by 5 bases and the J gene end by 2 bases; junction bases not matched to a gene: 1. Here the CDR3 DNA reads TGCAGCGTTTCTAGCGGGGGGGCTGGGGCCAACGTCCTGACTTTC. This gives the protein CSVSSGGAGANVLTF.

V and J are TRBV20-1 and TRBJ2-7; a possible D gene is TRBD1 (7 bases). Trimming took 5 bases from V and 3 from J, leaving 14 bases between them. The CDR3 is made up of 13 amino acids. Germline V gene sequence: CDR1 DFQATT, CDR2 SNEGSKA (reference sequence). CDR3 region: CSAWTGGVYEQYF. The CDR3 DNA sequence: TGCAGTGCTTGGACAGGAGGGGTCTACGAGCAGTACTTC.

CDR3 sequence reads: CASSSGGGTTYNEQFF. As DNA, the CDR3 is TGCGCCAGCAGTTCGGGGGGCGGTACGACCTACAATGAGCAGTTCTTC. This chain joins TRBV5-1 and TRBJ2-1, with D tentatively TRBD2 (7 bases). The V and J ends lost 5 bases and 2 bases respectively, with 17 bases between them. The CDR3 sequence is 16 residues long. Looked up from germline, CDR1 is SGHRS and CDR2 is YFSETQ.

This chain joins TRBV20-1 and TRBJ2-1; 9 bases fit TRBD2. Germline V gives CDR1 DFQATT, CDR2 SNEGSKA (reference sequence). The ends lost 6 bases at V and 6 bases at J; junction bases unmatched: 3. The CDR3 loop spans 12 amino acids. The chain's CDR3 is CSAGTSSNEQFF. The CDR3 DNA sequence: TGCAGTGCGGGGACTAGCTCCAATGAGCAGTTCTTC.

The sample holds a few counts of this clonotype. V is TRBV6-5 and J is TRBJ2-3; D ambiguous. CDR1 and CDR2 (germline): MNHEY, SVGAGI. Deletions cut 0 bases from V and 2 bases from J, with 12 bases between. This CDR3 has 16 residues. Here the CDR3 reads CASSYSVGPFTDTQYF. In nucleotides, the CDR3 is TGTGCCAGCAGTTACTCGGTAGGGCCGTTCACAGATACGCAGTATTTT.

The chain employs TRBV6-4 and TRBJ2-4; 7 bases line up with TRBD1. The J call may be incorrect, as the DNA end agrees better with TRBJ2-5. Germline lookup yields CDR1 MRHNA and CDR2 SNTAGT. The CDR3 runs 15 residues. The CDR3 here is CASSEGQTNQETQYF. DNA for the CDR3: TGTGCCAGCAGTGAGGGACAGACTAACCAAGAGACCCAGTACTTC.

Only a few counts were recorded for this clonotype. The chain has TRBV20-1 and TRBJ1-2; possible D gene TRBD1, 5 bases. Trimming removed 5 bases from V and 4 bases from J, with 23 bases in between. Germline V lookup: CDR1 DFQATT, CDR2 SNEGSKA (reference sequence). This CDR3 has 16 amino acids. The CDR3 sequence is CSAPAWGGGDGYGYTF. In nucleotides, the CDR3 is TGCAGTGCTCCGGCTTGGGGCGGAGGGGACGGCTATGGCTACACCTTC.

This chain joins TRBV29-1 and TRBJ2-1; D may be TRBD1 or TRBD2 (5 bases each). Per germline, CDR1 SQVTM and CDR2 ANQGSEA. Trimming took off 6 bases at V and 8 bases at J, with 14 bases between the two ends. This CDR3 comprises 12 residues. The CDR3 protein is CSVRVGVDEQFF. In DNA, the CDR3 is TGCAGCGTCAGGGTCGGGGTCGATGAGCAGTTCTTC.

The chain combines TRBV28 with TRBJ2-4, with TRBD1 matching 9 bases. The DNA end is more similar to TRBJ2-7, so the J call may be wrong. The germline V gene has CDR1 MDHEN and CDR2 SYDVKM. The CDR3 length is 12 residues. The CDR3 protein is CASKGQGYEQYF. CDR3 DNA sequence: TGTGCCAGCAAGGGACAGGGATACGAGCAGTACTTC.

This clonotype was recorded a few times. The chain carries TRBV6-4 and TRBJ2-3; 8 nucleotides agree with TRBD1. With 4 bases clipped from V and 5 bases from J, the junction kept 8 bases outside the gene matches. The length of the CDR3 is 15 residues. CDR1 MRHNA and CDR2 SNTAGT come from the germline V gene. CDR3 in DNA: TGTGCCAGCAGTGGGACAGGGCACCGAGGAGATACGCAGTATTTT. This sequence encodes CASSGTGHRGDTQYF.